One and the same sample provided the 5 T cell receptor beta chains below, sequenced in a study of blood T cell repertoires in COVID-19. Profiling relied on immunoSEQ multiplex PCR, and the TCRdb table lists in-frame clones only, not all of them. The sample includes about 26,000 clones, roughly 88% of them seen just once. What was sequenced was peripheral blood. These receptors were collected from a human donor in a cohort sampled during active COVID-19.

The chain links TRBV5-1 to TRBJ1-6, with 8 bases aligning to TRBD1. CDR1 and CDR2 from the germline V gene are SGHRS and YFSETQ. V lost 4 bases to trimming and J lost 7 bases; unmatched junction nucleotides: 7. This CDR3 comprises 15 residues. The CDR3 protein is CASSPRTGRNSPLHF. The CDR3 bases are TGCGCCAGCAGCCCCAGGACAGGGAGGAATTCACCCCTCCACTTT.

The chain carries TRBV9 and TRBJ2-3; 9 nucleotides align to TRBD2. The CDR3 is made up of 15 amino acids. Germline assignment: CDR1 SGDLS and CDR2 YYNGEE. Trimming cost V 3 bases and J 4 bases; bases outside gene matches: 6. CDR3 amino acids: CASSAGLAIADTQYF. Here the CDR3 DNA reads TGTGCCAGCAGCGCGGGACTAGCAATCGCAGATACGCAGTATTTT.

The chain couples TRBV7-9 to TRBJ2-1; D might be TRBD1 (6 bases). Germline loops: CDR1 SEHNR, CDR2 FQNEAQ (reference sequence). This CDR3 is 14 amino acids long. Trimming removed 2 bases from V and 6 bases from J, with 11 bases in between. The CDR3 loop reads CASSLTGLGNEQFF. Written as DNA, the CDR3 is TGTGCCAGCAGCTTAACAGGGCTTGGCAATGAGCAGTTCTTC.

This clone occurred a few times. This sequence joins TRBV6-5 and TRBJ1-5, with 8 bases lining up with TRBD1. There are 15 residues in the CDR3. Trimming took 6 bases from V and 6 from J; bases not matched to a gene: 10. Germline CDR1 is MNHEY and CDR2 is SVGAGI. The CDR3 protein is CASSPTGVRSQPQHF. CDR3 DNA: TGTGCCAGCAGCCCGACAGGGGTGAGGAGTCAGCCCCAGCATTTT.

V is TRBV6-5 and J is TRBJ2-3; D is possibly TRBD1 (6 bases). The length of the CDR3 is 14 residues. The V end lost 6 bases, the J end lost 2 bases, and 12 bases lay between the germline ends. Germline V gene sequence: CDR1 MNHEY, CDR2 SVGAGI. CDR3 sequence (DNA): TGTGCCAGCAGGGGACAAGGGCACACAGATACGCAGTATTTT. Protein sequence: CASRGQGHTDTQYF.